Presented here are 26 T cell receptor beta chains from one specimen sequenced in a study of cytomegalovirus exposure and HLA in healthy donors. The PCR ran on 60 Vbeta and 13 Jbeta primers. This table comes from immunoSEQ multiplex PCR, and its TCRdb copy is limited to in-frame clones, with some not included. The table lists about 150,000 clones, approximately 10% of them singletons. The source material was PBMCs. The receptor source for this set is a woman in her 40s in good health and CMV-seropositive.

This clone was seen more than once but under ten times. The chain couples TRBV9 to TRBJ2-2, with TRBD1 identical over 10 bases. The CDR3 consists of 15 residues. CDR1 SGDLS and CDR2 YYNGEE come from the germline V gene. V was clipped by 4 bases and J by 5 bases; unmatched bases: 5. CDR3 coding DNA: TGTGCCAGCAGCCACGGACAGGGGGTGACCGGGGAGCTGTTTTTT. Its translation is CASSHGQGVTGELFF.

This clone was recorded a few times. This chain uses TRBV6-5 with TRBJ1-6; 7 nucleotides line up with TRBD1. With 2 bases clipped from V and 7 bases from J, the junction kept 2 bases outside the gene matches. CDR1 is MNHEY and CDR2 is SVGAGI in the germline V gene. This CDR3 has 14 amino acids. In nucleotides, the CDR3 is TGTGCCAGCAGTTACGGGGACAGAAATTCACCCCTCCACTTT. Its translation is CASSYGDRNSPLHF.

This chain uses TRBV6-1 with TRBJ1-4; possibly TRBD1 for D (5 bases). The CDR3 extends over 15 amino acids. From germline, CDR1 is MNHNS and CDR2 SASEGT. V lost 2 bases and J lost 3, with 10 bases in between. The CDR3 sequence: CASSEFQGANEKLFF. CDR3 nucleotide sequence: TGTGCCAGCAGTGAATTTCAGGGTGCTAATGAAAAACTGTTTTTT.

This chain connects TRBV4-2 to TRBJ2-7, with 9 bases aligning to TRBD1. The length of the CDR3 is 17 residues. In germline, CDR1 is LGHNA, CDR2 YNFKEQ. J was trimmed by 0 bases and V by 3 bases; bases with no gene match: 9. The CDR3 coding sequence is TGTGCCAGCAGCCATGGCGAAGGGACAGGGAACTCCTACGAGCAGTACTTC. Its protein is CASSHGEGTGNSYEQYF.

The V call is TRBV7-9, the J call TRBJ2-5; 7 positions match TRBD2. Germline V gives CDR1 SEHNR, CDR2 FQNEAQ (reference sequence). The trim removed 4 bases at V and 2 bases at J, leaving 7 bases unmatched. The CDR3 is 15 residues long. In DNA form, the CDR3 reads TGTGCCAGCAGCTCCAGGGAGCGGGGTCAAGAGACCCAGTACTTC. It specifies CASSSRERGQETQYF.

Only a few counts were recorded for this clone. J is TRBJ2-5 and V is TRBV5-6; possibly TRBD2 for D (5 bases). This CDR3 is built from 14 residues. Germline CDR1 reads SGHDT; CDR2 reads YYEEEE. With 2 bases removed from V and 4 bases from J, the gap between germline ends came to 12 bases. The CDR3 here is CASSFGGRRETQYF. The CDR3 DNA sequence: TGTGCCAGCAGCTTCGGAGGCAGGAGAGAGACCCAGTACTTC.

This clone was counted between two and nine times. V and J are TRBV6-4 and TRBJ1-6; D gene uncertain. CDR3 size: 15 residues. Looked up from germline, CDR1 is MRHNA and CDR2 is SNTAGT. V was shortened by 7 bases and J by 5 bases, with 15 bases between the two germline ends. The DNA for the CDR3 is TGTGCCAGCAAGATTTCAGAACAGCATAATTCACCCCTCCACTTT. This translates into CASKISEQHNSPLHF.

Only a few counts were recorded for this clone. This sequence joins TRBV2 and TRBJ1-5; D remains unclear. Germline V gene data show CDR1 as SNHLY and CDR2 as FYNNEI. V shed 7 bases and J shed 6 bases, with 22 bases lying between them. The CDR3 is made up of 16 amino acids. CDR3 sequence (DNA): TGTGCCAGCACCAATGGAGGGCAGTTTGGTTCTCAGCCCCAGCATTTT. Translated: CASTNGGQFGSQPQHF.

The chain links TRBV6-6 to TRBJ1-2; D remains ambiguous. V lost 7 bases and J 7 bases, leaving 4 bases between the germline ends. The CDR3 has 9 residues. Germline V gene sequence: CDR1 MNHNY, CDR2 SVGAGI (reference sequence). The CDR3 bases are TGTGCCAGCAACATTGGCTACACCTTC. Protein product: CASNIGYTF.

The V and J genes are TRBV7-2 and TRBJ2-6; TRBD2 might be the D (5 bases). This CDR3 has 16 residues. The germline gives CDR1 SGHTA, CDR2 FQGNSA. V was clipped by 1 base and J by 1 base, with 8 bases between them. The CDR3 is CASSLDPGSGANVLTF. The CDR3 DNA follows: TGTGCCAGCAGCTTAGATCCGGGATCTGGGGCCAACGTCCTGACTTTC.

V and J are TRBV19 and TRBJ1-6; maybe TRBD1 (5 bases). CDR1 and CDR2 from the germline V gene are LNHDA and SQIVND (reference sequence). Trimming shortened V by 5 bases and J by 7 bases, and 15 bases separated the two germline ends. The CDR3 contains 15 residues. This CDR3 is CASSATAGENSPLHF. CDR3 nucleotide sequence: TGTGCCAGTAGTGCTACGGCGGGGGAAAATTCACCCCTCCACTTT.

This clone was recorded a few times. V and J are TRBV7-2 and TRBJ2-3, with D maybe TRBD1 (5 bases). Between the trimmed V and J ends, which lost 5 bases and 2 bases, there was a span of 8 bases. Germline V gene lookup returns CDR1 SGHTA and CDR2 FQGNSA. This CDR3 has 13 residues. In DNA form, the CDR3 reads TGTGCCAGCAGCCAGGGTCCCACAGATACGCAGTATTTT. Translation gives CASSQGPTDTQYF.

This chain connects TRBV6-1 to TRBJ2-5, with 7 bases matching TRBD1. In germline, CDR1 is MNHNS, CDR2 SASEGT. The trim removed 8 bases at V and 1 base at J, leaving 4 bases unmatched. The CDR3 runs to 13 residues. CDR3 bases: TGTGCCAGCGAGGGACAGATCCAAGAGACCCAGTACTTC. The encoded protein is CASEGQIQETQYF.

The V and J genes are TRBV5-4 and TRBJ2-1, with D unclear. This CDR3 has 12 amino acids. Trimming removed 0 bases from V and 10 bases from J, with 8 bases in between. The germline CDR1 and CDR2 sequences are SGHNT and YYREEE (reference sequence). The CDR3 nucleotides read TGTGCCAGCAGCTTGGTCCCTCCCGAGCAGTTCTTC. As protein: CASSLVPPEQFF.

This CDR3 is CASSTTGGPVNQPQHF. DNA for the CDR3: TGTGCCAGTAGTACGACAGGTGGGCCGGTCAATCAGCCCCAGCATTTT. This chain connects TRBV19 to TRBJ1-5; D may be TRBD1 (6 bases). The CDR3 is 16 amino acids. Germline assignment: CDR1 LNHDA and CDR2 SQIVND (reference sequence). The V end was cut by 4 bases, the J end by 3 bases, with 16 bases between.

The chain links TRBV5-1 to TRBJ2-1; 9 bases match TRBD1. Trimming removed 4 bases from V and 6 bases from J; junction bases left unmatched: 8. There are 15 residues in the CDR3. CDR1 is SGHRS and CDR2 is YFSETQ in the germline V gene. CDR3 nucleotide sequence: TGCGCCAGCAGCCCACCCGAGACAGGGGGCAATGAGCAGTTCTTC. It specifies CASSPPETGGNEQFF.

This clone was counted a few times. This chain uses TRBV2 with TRBJ1-5; 10 bases map to TRBD1. This CDR3 region has 14 residues. Germline V gene sequence: CDR1 SNHLY, CDR2 FYNNEI. The J segment lost 6 bases and the V segment lost 3 bases, leaving 2 bases of the junction unmatched. The CDR3 here is CASSEDRGFQPQHF. The CDR3 DNA follows: TGTGCCAGCAGTGAGGACAGGGGGTTTCAGCCCCAGCATTTT.

The chain employs TRBV5-1 and TRBJ2-3; D may be TRBD2 (6 bases). Germline V gene data show CDR1 as SGHRS and CDR2 as YFSETQ. Trimming took 4 bases from V and 3 from J, leaving 12 bases between them. CDR3 length equals 14 residues. The chain's CDR3 is CASSKEGLTDTQYF. CDR3 nucleotides: TGCGCCAGCAGCAAGGAGGGGTTGACAGATACGCAGTATTTT.

A few counts support this clone. The rearrangement links TRBV5-6 to TRBJ2-1; 7 bases line up with TRBD2. CDR1 and CDR2 (germline): SGHDT, YYEEEE. V lost 2 bases and J lost 4; bases outside the gene matches: 12. This CDR3 is 17 amino acids long. CDR3 bases: TGTGCCAGCAGCTTCCGGAGGGCGGGGGTACTTTACAATGAGCAGTTCTTC. Protein sequence: CASSFRRAGVLYNEQFF.

V gene TRBV4-3 combines with J gene TRBJ2-3; 11 bases align to TRBD2. CDR1 is LGHNA, CDR2 YSLEER, per germline. After removal of 0 bases from V and 3 bases from J, the junction contained 2 bases not matched to a gene. The CDR3 is 16 residues long. CDR3: CASSQEASGGTDTQYF. The CDR3 DNA sequence: TGCGCCAGCAGCCAAGAGGCTAGCGGGGGGACAGATACGCAGTATTTT.

The J gene is TRBJ2-1, the V gene TRBV5-6; TRBD2 agrees at 9 bases. The CDR3 covers 16 residues. V lost 0 bases to trimming and J lost 4 bases; unmatched junction nucleotides: 5. The V gene's germline CDR1 is SGHDT and CDR2 YYEEEE. CDR3 coding DNA: TGTGCCAGCAGCTTGGGCTTAGCGGGGGTTTACAATGAGCAGTTCTTC. This translates into CASSLGLAGVYNEQFF.

Comments on this clone: Other DNA sequences in this sample translate to the same CDR3. The V and J genes are TRBV19 and TRBJ2-7, with D unresolved. Looked up from germline, CDR1 is LNHDA and CDR2 is SQIVND (reference sequence). This CDR3 comprises 13 residues. The V and J ends lost 1 base and 3 bases respectively, with 7 bases between them. The CDR3 DNA is TGTGCCAGTAGTATAGGTGGTAGCTACGAGCAGTACTTC. Its translation is CASSIGGSYEQYF. Using reference TRBV19 and TRBJ2-7 for the parts outside the CDR3, the full variable domain is DGGITQSPKYLFRKEGQNVTLSCEQNLNHDAMYWYRQDPGQGLRLIYYSQIVNDFQKGDIAEGYSVSREKKESFPLTVTSAQKNPTAFYLCASSIGGSYEQYFGPGTRLTVT.

This clone was seen a few times. This sequence joins TRBV19 and TRBJ1-1; D is perhaps TRBD1 (5 bases). CDR1 and CDR2 (germline): LNHDA, SQIVND (reference sequence). There are 11 residues in the CDR3. V was trimmed by 7 bases and J by 5 bases, leaving 8 bases between them. CDR3: CASTEGTEAFF. In nucleotides, the CDR3 is TGTGCCAGTACGGAGGGGACTGAAGCTTTCTTT.

This clone was counted ten times or more. For the CDR3, the DNA is TGTGCCACCAGCGGTACTAGCGGGGGTTACAATGAGCAGTTCTTC. Protein product: CATSGTSGGYNEQFF. This rearrangement joins TRBV15 to TRBJ2-1; 11 bases agree with TRBD2. The germline CDR1 and CDR2 sequences are LNHNV and YYDKDF (reference sequence). With 5 bases clipped from V and 4 bases from J, the junction kept 4 bases outside the gene matches. This CDR3 has 15 amino acids.

This clone has only a few counts. The chain couples TRBV28 to TRBJ1-2, with 7 bases that match TRBD1. The CDR3 is 13 residues long. Germline CDR1 MDHEN, CDR2 SYDVKM. Trimming took 2 bases from V and 4 from J; bases not matched to a gene: 1. CDR3 protein: CASSLTGAYGYTF. Here the CDR3 DNA reads TGTGCCAGCAGTTTAACAGGGGCCTATGGCTACACCTTC.

This clone was picked up a small number of times. This sequence joins TRBV5-1 and TRBJ1-5; D not certain. Germline loops: CDR1 SGHRS, CDR2 YFSETQ. V lost 4 bases and J 2 bases, leaving 19 bases between the germline ends. The CDR3 extends over 17 amino acids. The CDR3 sequence is CASSPGISSRGNQPQHF. CDR3 nucleotides: TGCGCCAGCAGCCCTGGTATAAGTTCCCGAGGCAATCAGCCCCAGCATTTT.